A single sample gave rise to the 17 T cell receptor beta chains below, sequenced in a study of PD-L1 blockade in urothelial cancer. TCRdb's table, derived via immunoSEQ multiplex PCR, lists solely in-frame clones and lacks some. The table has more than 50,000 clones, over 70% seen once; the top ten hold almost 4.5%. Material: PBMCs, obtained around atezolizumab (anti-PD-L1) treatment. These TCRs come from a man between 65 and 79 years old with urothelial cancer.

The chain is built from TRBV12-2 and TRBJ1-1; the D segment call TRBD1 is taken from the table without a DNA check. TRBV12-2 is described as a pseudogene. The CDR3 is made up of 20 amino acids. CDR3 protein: CASRSRDRGGVTPQGTEAFF. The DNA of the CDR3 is TGTGCAAGTCGCTCCCGGGACAGGGGGGGAGTAACACCTCAGGGGACTGAAGCTTTCTTT.

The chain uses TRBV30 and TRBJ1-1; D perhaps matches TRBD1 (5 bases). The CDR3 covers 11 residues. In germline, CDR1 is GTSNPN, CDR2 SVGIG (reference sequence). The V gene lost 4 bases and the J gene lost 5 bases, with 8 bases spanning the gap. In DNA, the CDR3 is TGTGCCTGGAAACGACAGACTGAAGCTTTCTTT. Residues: CAWKRQTEAFF.

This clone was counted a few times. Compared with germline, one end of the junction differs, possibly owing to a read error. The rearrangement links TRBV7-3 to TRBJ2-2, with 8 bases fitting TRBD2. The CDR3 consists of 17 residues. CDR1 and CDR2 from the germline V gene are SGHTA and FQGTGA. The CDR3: CASSLTWYGRATGELFF. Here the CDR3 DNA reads TGTGCCAGCAGCCTAACGTGGTACGGGAGGGCCACCGGGGAGCTGTTTTTT.

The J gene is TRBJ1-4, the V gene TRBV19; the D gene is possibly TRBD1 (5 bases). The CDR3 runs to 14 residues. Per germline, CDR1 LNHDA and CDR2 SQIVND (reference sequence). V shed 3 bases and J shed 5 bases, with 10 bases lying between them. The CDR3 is CASSMEHRNEKLFF. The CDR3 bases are TGTGCCAGTAGTATGGAACACAGGAATGAAAAACTGTTTTTT.

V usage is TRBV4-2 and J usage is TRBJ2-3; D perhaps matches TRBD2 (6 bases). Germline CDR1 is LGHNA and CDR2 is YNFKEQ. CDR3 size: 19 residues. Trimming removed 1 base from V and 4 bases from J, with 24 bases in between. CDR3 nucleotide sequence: TGTGCCAGCAGCCAAGTTGGTTTAGGCGGGTCGGGAGTGGCAGATACGCAGTATTTT. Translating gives CASSQVGLGGSGVADTQYF.

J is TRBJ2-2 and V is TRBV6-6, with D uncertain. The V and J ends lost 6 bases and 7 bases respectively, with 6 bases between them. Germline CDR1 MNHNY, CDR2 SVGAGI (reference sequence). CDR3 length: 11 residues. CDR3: CASSQRGELFF. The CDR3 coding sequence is TGTGCCAGCAGCCAGCGCGGGGAGCTGTTTTTT.

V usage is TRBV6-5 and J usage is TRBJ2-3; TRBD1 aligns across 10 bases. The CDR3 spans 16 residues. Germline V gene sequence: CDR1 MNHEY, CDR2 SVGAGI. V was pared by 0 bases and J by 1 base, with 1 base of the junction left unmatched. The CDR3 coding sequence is TGTGCCAGCAGTTACTCAGGGACAGGGGGCACAGATACGCAGTATTTT. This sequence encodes CASSYSGTGGTDTQYF.

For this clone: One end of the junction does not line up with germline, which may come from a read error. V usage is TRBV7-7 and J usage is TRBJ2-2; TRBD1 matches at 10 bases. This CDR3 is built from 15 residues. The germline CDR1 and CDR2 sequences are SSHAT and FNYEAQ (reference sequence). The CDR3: CASSLGTGATGELFF. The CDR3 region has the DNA TGTGCTAGCAGCTTGGGGACAGGGGCCACCGGGGAGCTGTTTTTT.

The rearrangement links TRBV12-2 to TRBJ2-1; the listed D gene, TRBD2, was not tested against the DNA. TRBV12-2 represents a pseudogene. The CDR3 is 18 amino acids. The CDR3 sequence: CASRFSWRPLSSYNEQFF. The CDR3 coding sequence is TGTGCAAGTCGCTTCTCTTGGCGGCCCTTAAGCTCCTACAATGAGCAGTTCTTC.

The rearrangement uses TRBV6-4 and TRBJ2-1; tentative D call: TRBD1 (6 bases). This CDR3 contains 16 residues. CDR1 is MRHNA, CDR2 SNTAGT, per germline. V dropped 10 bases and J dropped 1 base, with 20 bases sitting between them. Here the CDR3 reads CATQRGSGDSYNEQFF. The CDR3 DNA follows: TGTGCCACCCAGAGGGGATCAGGGGATTCCTACAATGAGCAGTTCTTC.

The CDR3 DNA sequence: TGTGCCAGCAGACAAAACACTGAAGCTTTCTTT. Residues: CASRQNTEAFF. This rearrangement joins TRBV7-9 to TRBJ1-1; D is unresolved. Germline V gene data show CDR1 as SEHNR and CDR2 as FQNEAQ (reference sequence). This CDR3 spans 11 amino acids. V was trimmed by 6 bases and J by 2 bases, leaving 4 bases between them. The variable domain in full, with the rest retrieved from reference TRBV7-9 and TRBJ1-1, is DTGVSQNPRHKITKRGQNVTFRCDPISEHNRLYWYRQTLGQGPEFLTYFQNEAQLEKSRLLSDRFSAERPKGSFSTLEIQRTEQGDSAMYLCASRQNTEAFFGQGTRLTVV.

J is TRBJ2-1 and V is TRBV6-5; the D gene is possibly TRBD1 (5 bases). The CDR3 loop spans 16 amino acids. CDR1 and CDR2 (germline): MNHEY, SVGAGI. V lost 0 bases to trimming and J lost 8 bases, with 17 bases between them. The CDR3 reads CASSYSIGHRVYEQFF. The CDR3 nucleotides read TGTGCCAGCAGTTACTCGATAGGACATAGGGTCTATGAGCAGTTCTTC.

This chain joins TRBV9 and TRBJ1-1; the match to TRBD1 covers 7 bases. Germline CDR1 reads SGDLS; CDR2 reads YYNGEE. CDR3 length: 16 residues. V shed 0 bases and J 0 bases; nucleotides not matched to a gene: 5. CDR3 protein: CASSVGGTALNTEAFF. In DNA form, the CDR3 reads TGTGCCAGCAGCGTAGGAGGGACAGCACTGAACACTGAAGCTTTCTTT.

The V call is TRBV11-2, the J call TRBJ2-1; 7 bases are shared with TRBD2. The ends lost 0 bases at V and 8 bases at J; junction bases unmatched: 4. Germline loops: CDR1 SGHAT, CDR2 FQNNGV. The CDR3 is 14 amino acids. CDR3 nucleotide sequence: TGTGCCAGCAGCTTAGATCATACTAGCGATGAGCAGTTCTTC. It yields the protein CASSLDHTSDEQFF.

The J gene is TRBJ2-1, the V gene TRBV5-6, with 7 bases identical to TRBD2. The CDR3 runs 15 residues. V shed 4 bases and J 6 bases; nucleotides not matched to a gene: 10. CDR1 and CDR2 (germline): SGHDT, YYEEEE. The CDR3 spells CASSPIGRRSNEQFF. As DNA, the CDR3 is TGTGCCAGCAGCCCTATCGGGAGGCGTTCCAATGAGCAGTTCTTC.

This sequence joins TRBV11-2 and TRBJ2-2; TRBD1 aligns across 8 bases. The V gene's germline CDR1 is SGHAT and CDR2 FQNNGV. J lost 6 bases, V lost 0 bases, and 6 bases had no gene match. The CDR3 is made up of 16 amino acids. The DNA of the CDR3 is TGTGCCAGCAGCTTAGATACGACAGGGGCCGCCGGGGAGCTGTTTTTT. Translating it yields CASSLDTTGAAGELFF. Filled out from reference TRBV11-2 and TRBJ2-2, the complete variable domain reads EAGVAQSPRYKIIEKRQSVAFWCNPISGHATLYWYQQILGQGPKLLIQFQNNGVVDDSQLPKDRFSAERLKGVDSTLKIQPAKLEDSAVYLCASSLDTTGAAGELFFGEGSRLTVL.

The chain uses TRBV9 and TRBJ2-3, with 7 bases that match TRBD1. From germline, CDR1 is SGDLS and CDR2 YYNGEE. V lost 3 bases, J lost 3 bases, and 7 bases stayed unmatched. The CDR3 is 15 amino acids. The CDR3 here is CASSDRQGLTDTQYF. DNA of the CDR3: TGTGCCAGCAGCGACCGACAGGGATTGACAGATACGCAGTATTTT.